The 22 T cell receptor beta chains below come from one sample, sequenced in a study of chemoradiotherapy in HPV16-positive cancers (dated by TCRdb to the early 2020s). The library was obtained by the immunoSEQ multiplex PCR assay. TCRdb carries this immuneACCESS record with in-frame sequences only. Its versions omit some clonotypes, under half of them owing to an unresolved V gene in the studies checked, with the rest unexplained. Present in this sample are thousands of clones, about 88% of which were seen just once. Around 3.8% of the sample belongs to the ten largest clones. The sequences come from blood, collected from a patient who underwent chemoradiotherapy. The receptors were gathered from a human donor with HPV-associated anogenital cancer.

The chain joins TRBV28 to TRBJ2-5, with D perhaps matching TRBD1 (6 bases). V was shortened by 1 base and J by 2 bases, with 17 bases between the two germline ends. Germline V gives CDR1 MDHEN, CDR2 SYDVKM. CDR3 length: 17 residues. CDR3 loop: CASSLFPTQGKQETQYF. The CDR3 DNA is TGTGCCAGCAGTTTATTTCCCACACAGGGAAAACAAGAGACCCAGTACTTC.

V usage is TRBV6-5 and J usage is TRBJ1-1; D gene ambiguous. Germline CDR1 is MNHEY and CDR2 is SVGAGI. The V end lost 0 bases, the J end lost 1 base, and 9 bases lay between the germline ends. The CDR3 runs to 15 residues. CDR3 in amino acids: CASSYSVEGNTEAFF. CDR3 sequence (DNA): TGTGCCAGCAGTTACTCGGTGGAGGGGAACACTGAAGCTTTCTTT.

The rearrangement links TRBV30 to TRBJ2-6; D is unclear. In germline, CDR1 is GTSNPN, CDR2 SVGIG (reference sequence). The CDR3 contains 15 residues. Trimming removed 1 base at V and 0 bases at J, with 7 bases between. In DNA form, the CDR3 reads TGTGCCTGGAGTGCAGACATCTCTGGGGCCAACGTCCTGACTTTC. It codes for CAWSADISGANVLTF.

The rearrangement joins TRBV27 to TRBJ2-7, with D perhaps TRBD1 (7 bases). Per germline, CDR1 MNHEY and CDR2 SMNVEV (reference sequence). CDR3 length: 13 amino acids. CDR3 protein: CGCRDRDRGEQYF. The CDR3 DNA follows: TGTGGCTGCCGAGACAGGGACCGGGGGGAGCAGTACTTC.

This chain joins TRBV5-1 and TRBJ2-1; D not certain. The CDR3 is 15 residues long. The germline gives CDR1 SGHRS, CDR2 YFSETQ. V lost 4 bases and J 3 bases, leaving 14 bases between the germline ends. The CDR3 reads CASSLTAIYYNEQFF. CDR3 sequence (DNA): TGCGCCAGCAGCCTTACGGCCATTTACTACAATGAGCAGTTCTTC.

The chain joins TRBV5-5 to TRBJ2-5; possible D gene TRBD1, 6 bases. This CDR3 has 15 residues. Germline loops: CDR1 SGHKS, CDR2 YYEKEE (reference sequence). Trimming took off 4 bases at V and 2 bases at J, with 15 bases between the two ends. The CDR3 DNA reads TGTGCCAGCAGCGTTACAGGGCTGGGACAAGAGACCCAGTACTTC. It is translated as CASSVTGLGQETQYF.

V usage is TRBV7-2 and J usage is TRBJ1-3, with unresolved D. CDR1 and CDR2 from the germline V gene are SGHTA and FQGNSA. V was trimmed by 1 base and J by 0 bases, leaving 4 bases between them. The length of the CDR3 is 14 residues. The chain's CDR3 is CASSLGPSGNTIYF. The CDR3 coding sequence is TGTGCCAGCAGCTTAGGACCCTCTGGAAACACCATATATTTT.

This chain uses TRBV7-3 with TRBJ2-3; 14 bases are shared with TRBD2. From germline, CDR1 is SGHTA and CDR2 FQGTGA. Trimming took 4 bases from V and 3 from J; bases not matched to a gene: 0. This CDR3 is 15 amino acids long. The CDR3 DNA reads TGTGCCAGCAGCTGGACTAGCGGGGGGACAGATACGCAGTATTTT. Translated, it gives CASSWTSGGTDTQYF.

This chain links TRBV9 with TRBJ1-6; 7 bases align to TRBD1. This CDR3 region has 15 residues. Trimming at V came to 2 bases and at J to 10 bases, leaving 9 bases not matched to a gene. CDR1 and CDR2 from the germline V gene are SGDLS and YYNGEE. The CDR3: CASSVEQGRQSPLHF. As DNA, the CDR3 is TGTGCCAGCAGCGTTGAACAGGGGCGTCAGTCACCCCTCCACTTT.

This clone was seen just once. The chain links TRBV28 to TRBJ2-7; no clear D gene. V lost 4 bases, J lost 5 bases, and 9 bases lay in between. This CDR3 comprises 12 residues. Per germline, CDR1 MDHEN and CDR2 SYDVKM. CDR3 bases: TGTGCCAGCAGTTCCGAAACCCACGAGCAGTACTTC. This translates into CASSSETHEQYF.

The chain links TRBV5-5 to TRBJ1-2; a possible D gene is TRBD1 (5 bases). Looked up from germline, CDR1 is SGHKS and CDR2 is YYEKEE (reference sequence). This CDR3 is built from 14 residues. Between the trimmed V and J ends, which lost 4 bases and 5 bases, there was a span of 15 bases. The CDR3 DNA reads TGTGCCAGCAGCCACCGGGACCAACAATATGGCTACACCTTC. Translated, it gives CASSHRDQQYGYTF.

The genes are TRBV28 and TRBJ1-2; the match to TRBD1 covers 12 bases. Germline V gene sequence: CDR1 MDHEN, CDR2 SYDVKM. This CDR3 comprises 15 residues. The CDR3 sequence is CAVTGTGGGIYGYTF. DNA of the CDR3: TGTGCTGTGACCGGGACAGGGGGCGGCATCTATGGCTACACCTTC.

The chain combines TRBV27 with TRBJ1-1, with a weak D call TRBD1 (5 bases). The CDR3 is made up of 13 amino acids. Germline CDR1 and CDR2: MNHEY and SMNVEV (reference sequence). Trimming removed 5 bases from V and 1 base from J, with 8 bases in between. The CDR3 loop reads CASSPQGNTEAFF. The CDR3 DNA sequence: TGTGCCAGCAGTCCCCAGGGGAACACTGAAGCTTTCTTT.

The chain links TRBV6-6 to TRBJ1-2; 7 nucleotides match TRBD1. V was clipped by 8 bases and J by 1 base; unmatched bases: 1. Germline V gene lookup returns CDR1 MNHNY and CDR2 SVGAGI (reference sequence). The CDR3 is 12 residues long. The CDR3 DNA reads TGTGCCAGCGACAGGGATAACTATGGCTACACCTTC. Translated: CASDRDNYGYTF.

V usage is TRBV2 and J usage is TRBJ2-7; TRBD1 matches at 11 bases. The trim removed 10 bases at V and 4 bases at J, leaving 21 bases unmatched. The CDR3 totals 18 residues. Per the germline V gene, CDR1 is SNHLY and CDR2 is FYNNEI. The CDR3 nucleotides read TGTGCCACCAAAAAGGGGCTCAAATCCGGACAGGGGGCGTACGAGCAGTACTTC. Residues: CATKKGLKSGQGAYEQYF.

By sample share, this clone is large. This rearrangement joins TRBV10-3 to TRBJ1-4; TRBD1 aligns across 7 bases. This CDR3 contains 13 residues. J was trimmed by 5 bases and V by 4 bases; bases with no gene match: 1. In germline, CDR1 is ENHRY, CDR2 SYGVKD. The CDR3 spells CAISGGGNEKLFF. The CDR3 DNA sequence: TGTGCCATCAGTGGAGGGGGCAATGAAAAACTGTTTTTT.

This clone occurred once. The V gene is TRBV7-9, the J gene TRBJ1-2, with D perhaps TRBD1 (5 bases). Trimming cost V 1 base and J 2 bases, with 14 bases left between them. This CDR3 is built from 16 residues. The V gene's germline CDR1 is SEHNR and CDR2 FQNEAQ (reference sequence). The CDR3 is CASSLEGRDPNYGYTF. DNA of the CDR3: TGTGCCAGCAGCTTAGAGGGAAGGGACCCCAACTATGGCTACACCTTC.

The V and J genes are TRBV6-5 and TRBJ1-5, with a weak D call TRBD1 (6 bases). There are 12 residues in the CDR3. Between the trimmed V and J ends, which lost 8 bases and 6 bases, there was a span of 11 bases. The germline CDR1 and CDR2 sequences are MNHEY and SVGAGI. CDR3: CASRGPGQPQHF. CDR3 DNA: TGTGCCAGCCGGGGGCCGGGTCAGCCCCAGCATTTT.

This clone has a single count. The chain combines TRBV19 with TRBJ1-2, with D possibly matching TRBD1 (6 bases). V lost 5 bases and J 4 bases, leaving 8 bases between the germline ends. This CDR3 spans 12 amino acids. Germline-derived CDR1 and CDR2 are LNHDA and SQIVND (reference sequence). CDR3 in amino acids: CASSVGAYGYTF. The CDR3 region has the DNA TGTGCCAGTAGTGTGGGGGCCTATGGCTACACCTTC.

The rearrangement links TRBV4-1 to TRBJ1-5; D not resolved. This CDR3 is built from 14 residues. V shed 4 bases and J shed 7 bases, with 14 bases lying between them. Germline lookup yields CDR1 MGHRA and CDR2 YSYEKL. The CDR3 sequence: CASSPGPRNQPQHF. The CDR3 nucleotides read TGCGCCAGCAGCCCGGGCCCACGGAACCAGCCCCAGCATTTT.

The rearrangement joins TRBV6-4 to TRBJ2-2, with 7 bases lining up with TRBD2. Germline lookup yields CDR1 MRHNA and CDR2 SNTAGT. The CDR3 sequence is 14 residues long. With V trimmed by 4 bases and J by 3 bases, 2 bases remained unmatched. This CDR3 reads CASSVSGDTGELFF. CDR3 sequence (DNA): TGTGCCAGCAGTGTGAGCGGGGACACCGGGGAGCTGTTTTTT.

The genes are TRBV28 and TRBJ2-7, with D possibly matching TRBD2 (6 bases). The CDR3 totals 15 residues. The ends were cut back, 7 bases at V and 5 bases at J, with 21 bases in the middle. Per the germline V gene, CDR1 is MDHEN and CDR2 is SYDVKM. CDR3 in amino acids: CASTVVGGRMNEQYF. The CDR3 nucleotides are TGTGCCAGCACCGTGGTCGGAGGGCGTATGAACGAGCAGTACTTC.